This T cell receptor (beta chain) originates from a study of blood T cell repertoires in COVID-19. Study-wide context: Sample material is recorded as cDNA or gDNA derived from T cells, B-cell-depleted T cells, or PBMCs.

This clone was picked up one time. Authors' methods: Amplification from reference gene primers served as the basis for estimated nucleated cell counts. Sequencing was performed with immunoSEQ multiplex PCR; in TCRdb, only in-frame clones are kept and a portion is missing. Clonal size and the V and J genes are those of that table, whereas D and trimming came from the DNA. The sample records roughly 54,000 clones, roughly 90% being singletons. In germline, CDR1 is SQVTM, CDR2 ANQGSEA. The CDR3 covers 11 residues. V lost 7 bases, J lost 0 bases, and 6 bases lay in between. The chain has TRBV29-1 and TRBJ1-1; no reliable D call. The source is a man aged 45 to 65 with acute or convalescent COVID-19. The specimen was peripheral blood. The CDR3 reads CSAVVNTEAFF. CDR3 nucleotide sequence: TGCAGCGCGGTCGTGAACACTGAAGCTTTCTTT.